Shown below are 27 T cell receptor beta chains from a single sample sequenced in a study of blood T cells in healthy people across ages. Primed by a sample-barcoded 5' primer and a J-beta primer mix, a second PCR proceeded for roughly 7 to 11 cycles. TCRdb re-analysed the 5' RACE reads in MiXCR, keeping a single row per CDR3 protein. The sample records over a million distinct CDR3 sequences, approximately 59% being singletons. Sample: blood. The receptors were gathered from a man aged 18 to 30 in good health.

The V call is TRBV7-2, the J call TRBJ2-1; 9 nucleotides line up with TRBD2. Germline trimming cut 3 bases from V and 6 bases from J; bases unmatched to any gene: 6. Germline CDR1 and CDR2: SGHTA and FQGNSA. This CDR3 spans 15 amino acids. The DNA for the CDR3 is TGTGCCAGCAGCTTTTCTCTAGCGGGGCGCAATGAGCAGTTCTTC. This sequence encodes CASSFSLAGRNEQFF.

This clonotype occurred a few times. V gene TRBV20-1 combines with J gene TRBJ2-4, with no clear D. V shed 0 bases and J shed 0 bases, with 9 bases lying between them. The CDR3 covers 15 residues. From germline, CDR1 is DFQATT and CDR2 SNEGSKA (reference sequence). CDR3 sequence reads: CSARDTQVAKNIQYF. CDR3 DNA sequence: TGCAGTGCTAGAGACACACAAGTAGCCAAAAACATTCAGTACTTC.

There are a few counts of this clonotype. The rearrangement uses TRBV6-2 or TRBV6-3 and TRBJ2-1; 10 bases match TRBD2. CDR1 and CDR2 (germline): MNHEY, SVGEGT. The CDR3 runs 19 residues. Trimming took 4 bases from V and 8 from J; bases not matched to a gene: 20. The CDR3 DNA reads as TGTGCCAGCAGTTTTCCCCTTGAGCGGGGGGGCCGGGTGGTTGATGAGCAGTTCTTC. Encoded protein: CASSFPLERGGRVVDEQFF.

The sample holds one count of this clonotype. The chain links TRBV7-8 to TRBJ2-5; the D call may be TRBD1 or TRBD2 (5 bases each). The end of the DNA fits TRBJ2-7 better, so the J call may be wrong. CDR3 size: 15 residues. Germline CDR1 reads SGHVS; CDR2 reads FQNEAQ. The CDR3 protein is CASTPVRGPKDEQYF. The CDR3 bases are TGTGCCAGCACCCCGGTGAGGGGACCAAAAGACGAGCAGTACTTC.

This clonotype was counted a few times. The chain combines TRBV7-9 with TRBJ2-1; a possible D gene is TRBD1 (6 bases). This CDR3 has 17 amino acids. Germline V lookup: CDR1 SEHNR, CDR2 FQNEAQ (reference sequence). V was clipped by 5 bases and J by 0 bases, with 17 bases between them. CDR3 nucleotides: TGTGCCAGCAGCCCAGTACTAACGGGACACTCCTACAATGAGCAGTTCTTC. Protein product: CASSPVLTGHSYNEQFF.

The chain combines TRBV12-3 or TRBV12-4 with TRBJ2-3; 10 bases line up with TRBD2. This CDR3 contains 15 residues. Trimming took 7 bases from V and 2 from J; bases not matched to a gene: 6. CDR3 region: CASTLSGGPTDTQYF. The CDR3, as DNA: TGTGCCAGCACCCTTAGCGGGGGGCCCACAGATACGCAGTATTTT.

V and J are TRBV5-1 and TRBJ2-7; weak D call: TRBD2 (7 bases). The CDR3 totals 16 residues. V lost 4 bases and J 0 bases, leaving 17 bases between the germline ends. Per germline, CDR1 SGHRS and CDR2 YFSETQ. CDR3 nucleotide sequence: TGCGCCAGCAGCAGCCCGATGGGGGGGGCCTCCTACGAGCAGTACTTC. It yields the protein CASSSPMGGASYEQYF.

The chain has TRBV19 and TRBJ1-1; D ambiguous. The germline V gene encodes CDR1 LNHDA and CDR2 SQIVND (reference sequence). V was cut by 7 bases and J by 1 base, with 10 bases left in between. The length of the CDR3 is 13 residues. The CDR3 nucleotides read TGTGCCAGTACCCAGGTGGGGAACACTGAAGCTTTCTTT. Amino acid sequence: CASTQVGNTEAFF.

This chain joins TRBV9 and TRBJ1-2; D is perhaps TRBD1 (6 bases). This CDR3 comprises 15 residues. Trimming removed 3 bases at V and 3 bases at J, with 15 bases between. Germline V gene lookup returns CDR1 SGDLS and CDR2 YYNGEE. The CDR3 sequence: CASSATSGEDYGYTF. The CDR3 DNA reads TGTGCCAGCAGCGCCACGTCAGGGGAAGACTATGGCTACACCTTC.

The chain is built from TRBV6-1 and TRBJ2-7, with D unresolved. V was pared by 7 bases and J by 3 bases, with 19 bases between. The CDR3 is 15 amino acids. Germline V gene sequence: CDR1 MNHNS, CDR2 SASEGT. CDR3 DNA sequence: TGTGCCAGCACCATTAGCCAAGGCATTAACTACGAGCAGTACTTC. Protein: CASTISQGINYEQYF.

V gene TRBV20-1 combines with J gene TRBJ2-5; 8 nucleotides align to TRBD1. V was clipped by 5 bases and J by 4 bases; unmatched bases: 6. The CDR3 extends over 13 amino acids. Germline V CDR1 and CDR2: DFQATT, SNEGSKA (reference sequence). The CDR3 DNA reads TGCAGTGCTCCTCAGACAGGGGCAGAGACCCAGTACTTC. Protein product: CSAPQTGAETQYF.

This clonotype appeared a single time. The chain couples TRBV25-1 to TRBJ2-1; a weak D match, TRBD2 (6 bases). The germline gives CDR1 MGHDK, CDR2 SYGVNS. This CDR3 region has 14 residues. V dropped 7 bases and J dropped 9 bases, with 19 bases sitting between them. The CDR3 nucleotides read TGTGCCAGCACCTACGGACTGGGAGGTACTGAGCAGTTCTTC. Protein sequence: CASTYGLGGTEQFF.

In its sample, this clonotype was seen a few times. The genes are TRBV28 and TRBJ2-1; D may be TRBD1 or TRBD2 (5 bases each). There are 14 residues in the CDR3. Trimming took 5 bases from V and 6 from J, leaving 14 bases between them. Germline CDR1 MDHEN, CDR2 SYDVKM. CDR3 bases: TGTGCCAGCAGTCCCGCCGGGGCCAGCAATGAGCAGTTCTTC. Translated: CASSPAGASNEQFF.

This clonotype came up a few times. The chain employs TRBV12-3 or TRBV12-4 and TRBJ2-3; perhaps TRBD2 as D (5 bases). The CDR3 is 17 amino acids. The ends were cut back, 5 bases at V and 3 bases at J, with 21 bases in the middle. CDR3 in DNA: TGTGCCAGCAGTCCCGCGAGGGTGGGGTTCAGGACAGATACGCAGTATTTT. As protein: CASSPARVGFRTDTQYF.

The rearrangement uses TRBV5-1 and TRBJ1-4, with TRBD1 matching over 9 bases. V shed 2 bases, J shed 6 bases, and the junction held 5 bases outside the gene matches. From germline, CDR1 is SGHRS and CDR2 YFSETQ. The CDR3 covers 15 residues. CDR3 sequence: CASSLRTGEDEKLFF. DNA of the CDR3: TGCGCCAGCAGCTTAAGGACAGGGGAGGATGAAAAACTGTTTTTT. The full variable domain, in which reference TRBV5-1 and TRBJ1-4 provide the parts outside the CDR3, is KAGVTQTPRYLIKTRGQQVTLSCSPISGHRSVSWYQQTPGQGLQFLFEYFSETQRNKGNFPGRFSGRQFSNSRSEMNVSTLELGDSALYLCASSLRTGEDEKLFFGSGTQLSVL.

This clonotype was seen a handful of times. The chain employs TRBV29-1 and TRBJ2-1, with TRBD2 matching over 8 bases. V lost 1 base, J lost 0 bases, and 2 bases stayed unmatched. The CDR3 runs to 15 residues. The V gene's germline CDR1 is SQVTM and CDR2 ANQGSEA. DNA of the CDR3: TGCAGCGTTGAAGGGCGGGGGGTCTCCTACAATGAGCAGTTCTTC. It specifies CSVEGRGVSYNEQFF.

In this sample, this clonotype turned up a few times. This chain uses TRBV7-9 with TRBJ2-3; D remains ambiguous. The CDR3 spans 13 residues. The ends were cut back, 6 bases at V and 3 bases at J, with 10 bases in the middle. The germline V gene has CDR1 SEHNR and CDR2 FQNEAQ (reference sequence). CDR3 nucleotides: TGTGCCAGCAGGCCGGTGGGTACAGATACGCAGTATTTT. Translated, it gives CASRPVGTDTQYF.

The CDR3 DNA is TGTGCCAGCAGCCCTAATGGAGGCCCGCTCGCCGAGCAGTACTTC. It translates to CASSPNGGPLAEQYF. The chain joins TRBV13 to TRBJ2-7; D might be TRBD2 (5 bases). The CDR3 extends over 15 amino acids. V was clipped by 5 bases and J by 6 bases, with 20 bases between them. CDR1 PRHDT and CDR2 FYEKMQ come from the germline V gene (reference sequence).

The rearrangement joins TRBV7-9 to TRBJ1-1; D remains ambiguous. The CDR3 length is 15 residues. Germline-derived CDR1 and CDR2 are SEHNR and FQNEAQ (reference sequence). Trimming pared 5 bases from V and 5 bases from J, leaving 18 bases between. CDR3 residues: CASSTRNLERTEAFF. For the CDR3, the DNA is TGTGCCAGCAGCACACGGAACCTTGAGCGGACTGAAGCTTTCTTT.

The DNA for the CDR3 is TGTGCCATCAGTGCTACCGGGCCCATGACAGGCGAGCAGTACTTC. Amino acid sequence: CAISATGPMTGEQYF. This chain connects TRBV10-3 to TRBJ2-4; D perhaps matches TRBD1 (6 bases). The J call could be wrong; TRBJ2-7 is a better fit for the DNA end. Germline V gene lookup returns CDR1 ENHRY and CDR2 SYGVKD. The CDR3 loop spans 15 amino acids.

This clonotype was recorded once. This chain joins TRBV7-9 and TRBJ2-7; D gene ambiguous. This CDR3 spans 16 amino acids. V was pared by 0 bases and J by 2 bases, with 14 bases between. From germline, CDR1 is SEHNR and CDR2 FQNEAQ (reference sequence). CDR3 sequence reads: CASSLAYSSRTYEQYF. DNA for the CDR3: TGTGCCAGCAGCTTAGCGTATAGCAGCAGAACCTACGAGCAGTACTTC.

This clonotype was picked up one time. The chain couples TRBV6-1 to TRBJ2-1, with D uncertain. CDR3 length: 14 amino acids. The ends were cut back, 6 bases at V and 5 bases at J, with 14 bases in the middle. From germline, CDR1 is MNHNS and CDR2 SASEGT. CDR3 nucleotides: TGTGCCAGCAGCGAGATTTTAGGGAACAATGAGCAGTTCTTC. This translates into CASSEILGNNEQFF.

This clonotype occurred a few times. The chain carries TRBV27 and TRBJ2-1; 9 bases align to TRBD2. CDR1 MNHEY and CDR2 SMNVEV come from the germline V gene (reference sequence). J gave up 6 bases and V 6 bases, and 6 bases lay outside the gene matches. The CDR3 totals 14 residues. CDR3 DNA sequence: TGTGCCAGCAGGAGGGCGGGAGGGGGCAATGAGCAGTTCTTC. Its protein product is CASRRAGGGNEQFF.

The CDR3 protein is CASSYWGLEAETQYF. Here the CDR3 DNA reads TGTGCCAGCAGTTACTGGGGTCTAGAGGCAGAGACCCAGTACTTC. The chain uses TRBV6-6 and TRBJ2-5; D is undetermined. Germline CDR1 MNHNY, CDR2 SVGAGI (reference sequence). The length of the CDR3 is 15 residues. V was shortened by 1 base and J by 4 bases, with 13 bases between the two germline ends.

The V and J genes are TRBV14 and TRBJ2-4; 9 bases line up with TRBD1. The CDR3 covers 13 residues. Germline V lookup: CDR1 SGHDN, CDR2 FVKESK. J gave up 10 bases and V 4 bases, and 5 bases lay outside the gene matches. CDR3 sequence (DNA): TGTGCCAGCAGCCCGAGACAGGGGGGGATTCAGTACTTC. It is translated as CASSPRQGGIQYF.

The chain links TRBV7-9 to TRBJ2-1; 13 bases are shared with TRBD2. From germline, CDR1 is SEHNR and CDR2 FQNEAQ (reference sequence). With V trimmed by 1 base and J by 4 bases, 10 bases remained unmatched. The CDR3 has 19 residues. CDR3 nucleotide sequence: TGTGCCAGCAGCTTAGTAGTTTTGAGGACTAGCGGGAGATACAATGAGCAGTTCTTC. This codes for CASSLVVLRTSGRYNEQFF.

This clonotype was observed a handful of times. CDR3 region: CSVDLTGDRYQETQYF. The CDR3 DNA is TGCAGCGTTGATCTGACAGGGGATAGATACCAAGAGACCCAGTACTTC. This sequence joins TRBV29-1 and TRBJ2-5; 8 bases align to TRBD1. CDR3 length: 16 residues. V was pared by 3 bases and J by 0 bases, with 9 bases of the junction left unmatched. Germline CDR1 SQVTM, CDR2 ANQGSEA.